One sample yielded the 30 T cell receptor beta chains listed below, sequenced in a study of monozygotic twins with inflammatory bowel disease. TCRdb re-called the 5' RACE reads; every CDR3 protein appears as one record, without DNA. The sample has tens of thousands of distinct CDR3 sequences. The sequencing sample was made of blood. The receptors were sampled from a human donor with ulcerative colitis or Crohn's disease, or a healthy co-twin of an affected twin (not recorded which).

The rearrangement uses TRBV15 and TRBJ1-6. Germline V gene sequence: CDR1 LNHNV, CDR2 YYDKDF (reference sequence). CDR3 size: 13 residues. The CDR3 sequence is CATNRAYNSPLHF.

The chain has TRBV7-7 and TRBJ2-3; the D call of TRBD1 rests on TCRdb alone, since no DNA is present to check it. CDR3 length: 13 amino acids. Germline V gene lookup returns CDR1 SSHAT and CDR2 FNYEAQ (reference sequence). Here the CDR3 reads CASSPGDTDTQYF. Combining the CDR3 with reference TRBV7-7 and TRBJ2-3 gives the whole variable domain GAGVSQSPRYKVTKRGQDVTLRCDPISSHATLYWYQQALGQGPEFLTYFNYEAQPDKSGLPSDRFSAERPEGSISTLTIQRTEQRDSAMYRCASSPGDTDTQYFGPGTRLTVL.

The CDR3 region is CASSRTGTRRDVRDTQYF. The gene calls are TRBV18 and TRBJ2-3; with no DNA, the TCRdb D assignment of TRBD2 cannot be verified. In germline, CDR1 is KGHSH, CDR2 LQKENI. The CDR3 is made up of 18 amino acids.

V is TRBV5-1 and J is TRBJ1-2. This CDR3 region has 16 residues. Germline CDR1 SGHRS, CDR2 YFSETQ. The CDR3 spells CASSLGSPPYNYGYTF.

This clonotype is identified as medium-sized from frequency. The chain joins TRBV20-1 to TRBJ2-1; TCRdb's D call of TRBD2 is untestable without DNA. This CDR3 spans 16 amino acids. Germline CDR1 reads DFQATT; CDR2 reads SNEGSKA (reference sequence). CDR3: CSAPRPGLVFYNEQFF.

The V and J genes are TRBV9 and TRBJ1-3; TCRdb designates TRBD1, a call that cannot be tested without DNA. The CDR3 runs 13 residues. Germline V CDR1 and CDR2: SGDLS, YYNGEE. Here the CDR3 reads CASSATGGNTIYF.

V is TRBV6-6 and J is TRBJ1-2; TCRdb names TRBD1, which stays unverified in the absence of DNA. CDR1 MNHNY and CDR2 SVGAGI come from the germline V gene (reference sequence). The CDR3 runs to 14 residues. The chain's CDR3 is CASSLTGVVYGYTF.

The chain has TRBV5-1 and TRBJ1-6. Germline CDR1 is SGHRS and CDR2 is YFSETQ. CDR3 length: 15 amino acids. The CDR3 loop is CASSLAPAHNSPLHF.

The chain is built from TRBV5-1 and TRBJ2-3. The CDR3 is made up of 12 amino acids. CDR1 SGHRS and CDR2 YFSETQ come from the germline V gene. CDR3 protein: CASSQPTDTQYF.

The gene calls are TRBV5-4 and TRBJ1-2; lacking DNA, the TRBD1 call made by TCRdb goes unchecked. Germline CDR1 is SGHNT and CDR2 is YYREEE (reference sequence). The CDR3 spans 14 residues. This chain's CDR3 is CASSPYRQGSGYTF.

This rearrangement joins TRBV3-1 to TRBJ1-6. The germline V gene encodes CDR1 LGHDT and CDR2 YNNKEL (reference sequence). This CDR3 is built from 14 residues. The CDR3 loop reads CASTTLGQDSPLHF.

This chain links TRBV29-1 with TRBJ2-7; the D gene TCRdb calls, TRBD1, cannot be checked with no DNA. CDR1 and CDR2 (germline): SQVTM, ANQGSEA. The CDR3 is 14 residues long. CDR3 region: CSVDLRAGNHEQYF.

The V gene is TRBV18, the J gene TRBJ2-6. Germline V gene sequence: CDR1 KGHSH, CDR2 LQKENI. This CDR3 is 15 amino acids long. The CDR3: CASSPLASGANVLTF.

The chain is built from TRBV12-3 or TRBV12-4 and TRBJ1-1. CDR3 length equals 12 residues. This chain's CDR3 is CASSPGSTEAFF.

The chain is built from TRBV7-6 and TRBJ1-3; with no DNA, the TCRdb D assignment of TRBD1 cannot be verified. Germline CDR1 SGHVS, CDR2 FNYEAQ. The CDR3 extends over 16 amino acids. CDR3 protein: CASSTRDSRSGNTIYF.

This chain joins TRBV20-1 and TRBJ2-4; no DNA is available, so the TRBD1 call from TCRdb remains unchecked. This CDR3 has 17 amino acids. Germline CDR1 and CDR2: DFQATT and SNEGSKA (reference sequence). CDR3 protein: CSARSSPGRPHENIQYF.

This chain uses TRBV5-1 with TRBJ2-3; TCRdb's D call, TRBD2, is unchecked because there is no DNA. Germline CDR1 and CDR2: SGHRS and YFSETQ. CDR3 length equals 17 residues. The CDR3: CASSRAQGPLRTDTQYF.

This sequence joins TRBV19 and TRBJ1-2; no DNA is available, so the TRBD1 call from TCRdb remains unchecked. The CDR3 totals 11 residues. Germline CDR1 and CDR2: LNHDA and SQIVND (reference sequence). CDR3 in amino acids: CASGTNYGYTF.

The chain combines TRBV10-3 with TRBJ2-1. From germline, CDR1 is ENHRY and CDR2 SYGVKD. The CDR3 length is 16 residues. CDR3 loop: CAISESDGRSYNEQFF.

The rearrangement joins TRBV12-3 or TRBV12-4 to TRBJ1-2; TCRdb outputs TRBD1, but without DNA this stays unchecked. The CDR3 is 12 residues long. The CDR3 loop reads CASTRGEYGYTF.

The chain uses TRBV19 and TRBJ1-5; TCRdb gives TRBD1 as the D gene, but with no DNA this cannot be confirmed. The CDR3 extends over 14 amino acids. Germline V gene lookup returns CDR1 LNHDA and CDR2 SQIVND (reference sequence). CDR3 residues: CATYHRGSNQPQHF.

The V and J genes are TRBV7-2 and TRBJ1-6; no DNA is available, so the TRBD1 call from TCRdb remains unchecked. There are 15 residues in the CDR3. Germline CDR1 SGHTA, CDR2 FQGNSA. The CDR3 spells CASSTGQGGFSPLHF. Combining the CDR3 with reference TRBV7-2 and TRBJ1-6 gives the whole variable domain GAGVSQSPSNKVTEKGKDVELRCDPISGHTALYWYRQSLGQGLEFLIYFQGNSAPDKSGLPSDRFSAERTGGSVSTLTIQRTQQEDSAVYLCASSTGQGGFSPLHFGNGTRLTVT.

V usage is TRBV6-5 and J usage is TRBJ1-5; the TCRdb call, TRBD1, lacks DNA for checking. CDR1 is MNHEY and CDR2 is SVGAGI in the germline V gene. CDR3 length: 12 residues. The CDR3 sequence is CASSTGNQPQHF.

This rearrangement joins TRBV20-1 to TRBJ2-1; lacking DNA, the TRBD1 call made by TCRdb goes unchecked. This CDR3 contains 21 residues. The germline gives CDR1 DFQATT, CDR2 SNEGSKA (reference sequence). CDR3 amino acids: CSARVGFTGRRQGENYNEQFF.

V is TRBV29-1 and J is TRBJ1-1; with no DNA, the TCRdb D assignment of TRBD1 cannot be verified. This CDR3 contains 13 residues. Germline values: CDR1 SQVTM, CDR2 ANQGSEA. CDR3 loop: CSVQPSGAAEAFF. The full variable domain, with the rest looked up from reference TRBV29-1 and TRBJ1-1, is SAVISQKPSRDICQRGTSLTIQCQVDSQVTMMFWYRQQPGQSLTLIATANQGSEATYESGFVIDKFPISRPNLTFSTLTVSNMSPEDSSIYLCSVQPSGAAEAFFGQGTRLTVV.

The chain carries TRBV9 and TRBJ2-3; the TCRdb call, TRBD1, lacks DNA for checking. CDR3 length equals 16 residues. In germline, CDR1 is SGDLS, CDR2 YYNGEE. The chain's CDR3 is CASRPDRGRGRDTQYF.

The CDR3 is CSASGDRVFQPQHF. The J gene is TRBJ1-5, the V gene TRBV20-1; absent DNA, TCRdb's TRBD1 call cannot be checked. This CDR3 has 14 amino acids. Per the germline V gene, CDR1 is DFQATT and CDR2 is SNEGSKA (reference sequence).

J is TRBJ1-5 and V is TRBV28; checking the TCRdb D call of TRBD1 is not possible without DNA. The length of the CDR3 is 16 residues. Germline-derived CDR1 and CDR2 are MDHEN and SYDVKM. The CDR3 sequence is CASSLSGGNEDQPQHF. The full variable domain, with the rest looked up from reference TRBV28 and TRBJ1-5, is DVKVTQSSRYLVKRTGEKVFLECVQDMDHENMFWYRQDPGLGLRLIYFSYDVKMKEKGDIPEGYSVSREKKERFSLILESASTNQTSMYLCASSLSGGNEDQPQHFGDGTRLSIL.

The V and J genes are TRBV10-3 and TRBJ2-7; the TCRdb call, TRBD1, lacks DNA for checking. This CDR3 spans 12 amino acids. Germline-derived CDR1 and CDR2 are ENHRY and SYGVKD. CDR3 protein: CAISPGTYEQYF.

The chain has TRBV9 and TRBJ2-2; TCRdb picks TRBD1, but there is no DNA to check that call. Germline V CDR1 and CDR2: SGDLS, YYNGEE. This CDR3 is 17 amino acids long. The CDR3 protein is CASSVSVGTREPGELFF. The whole variable domain, remainder taken from reference TRBV9 and TRBJ2-2, is DSGVTQTPKHLITATGQRVTLRCSPRSGDLSVYWYQQSLDQGLQFLIQYYNGEERAKGNILERFSAQQFPDLHSELNLSSLELGDSALYFCASSVSVGTREPGELFFGEGSRLTVL.